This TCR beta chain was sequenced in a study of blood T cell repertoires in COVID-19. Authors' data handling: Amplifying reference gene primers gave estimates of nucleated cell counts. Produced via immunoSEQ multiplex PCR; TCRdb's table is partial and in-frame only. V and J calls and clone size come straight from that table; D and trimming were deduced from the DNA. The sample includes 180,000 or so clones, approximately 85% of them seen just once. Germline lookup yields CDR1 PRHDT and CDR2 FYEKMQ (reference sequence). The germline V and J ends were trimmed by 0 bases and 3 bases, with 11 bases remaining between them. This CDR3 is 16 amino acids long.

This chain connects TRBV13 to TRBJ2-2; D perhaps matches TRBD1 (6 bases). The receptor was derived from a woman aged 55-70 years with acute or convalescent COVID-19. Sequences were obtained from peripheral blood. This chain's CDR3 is CASSLGNRVDTGELFF. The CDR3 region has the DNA TGTGCCAGCAGCTTAGGGAACAGGGTTGACACCGGGGAGCTGTTTTTT.